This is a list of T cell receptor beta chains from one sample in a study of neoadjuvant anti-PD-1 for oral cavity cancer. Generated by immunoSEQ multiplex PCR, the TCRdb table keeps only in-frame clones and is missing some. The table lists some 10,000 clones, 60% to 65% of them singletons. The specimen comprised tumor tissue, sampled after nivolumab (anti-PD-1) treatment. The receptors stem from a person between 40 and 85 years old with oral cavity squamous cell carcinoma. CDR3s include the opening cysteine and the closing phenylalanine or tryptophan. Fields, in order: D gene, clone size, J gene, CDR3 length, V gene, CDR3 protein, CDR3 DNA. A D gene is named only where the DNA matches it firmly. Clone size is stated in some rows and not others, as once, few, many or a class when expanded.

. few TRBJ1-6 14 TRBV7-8 CASSSRGNNSPLHF TGTGCCAGCAGCTCGAGAGGAAACAATTCACCCCTCCACTTT
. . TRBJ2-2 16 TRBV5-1 CASSFSDIRRTGELFF TGCGCCAGCAGCTTTAGTGACATTCGGCGAACCGGGGAGCTGTTTTTT
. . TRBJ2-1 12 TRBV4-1 CASLGTKDEQFF TGCGCCAGCCTTGGTACCAAGGATGAGCAGTTCTTC
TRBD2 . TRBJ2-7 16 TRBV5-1 CASEGLSGSRTYEQYF TGCGCCAGCGAGGGCCTGAGCGGGAGTAGAACCTACGAGCAGTACTTC
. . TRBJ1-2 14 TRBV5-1 CASSFEGDPYGYTF TGCGCCAGCAGCTTTGAAGGAGACCCTTATGGCTACACCTTC
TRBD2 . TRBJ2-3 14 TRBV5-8 CASSSSGRRDTQYF TGTGCCAGCAGCTCTAGCGGGAGAAGGGATACGCAGTATTTT
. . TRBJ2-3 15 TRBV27 CASSNSQEGTDTQYF TGTGCCAGCAGTAATAGCCAAGAAGGCACAGATACGCAGTATTTT
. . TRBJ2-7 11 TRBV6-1 CASSPVHEQYF TGTGCCAGCAGCCCTGTTCACGAGCAGTACTTC
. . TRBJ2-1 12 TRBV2 CASSPTRDEQFF TGTGCCAGCAGTCCGACTAGGGATGAGCAGTTCTTC
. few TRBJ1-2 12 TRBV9 CASSVAGYGYTF TGTGCCAGCAGCGTAGCCGGCTATGGCTACACCTTC
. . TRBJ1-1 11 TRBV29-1 CSGQVLIEAFF TGCAGCGGACAGGTCCTTATTGAAGCTTTCTTT
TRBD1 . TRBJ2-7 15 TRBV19 CASRRPGQGANEQYF TGTGCCAGTAGACGCCCGGGACAGGGGGCGAACGAGCAGTACTTC
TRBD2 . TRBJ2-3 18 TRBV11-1 CASSQNSAGAGVGSTQYF TGTGCCAGCAGCCAAAATTCAGCGGGGGCGGGGGTTGGGAGCACGCAGTATTTT
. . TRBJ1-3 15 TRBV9 CASSVGRGDGNTIYF TGTGCCAGCAGCGTAGGTCGCGGGGATGGAAACACCATATATTTT
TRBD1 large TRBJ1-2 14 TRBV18 CASSLLGQGEGYTF TGTGCCAGCTCACTTCTCGGACAGGGGGAAGGCTACACCTTC
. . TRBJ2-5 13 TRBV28 CASSSGVQETQYF TGTGCCAGCAGTTCGGGGGTCCAAGAGACCCAGTACTTC
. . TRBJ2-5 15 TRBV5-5 CASSLEGWGQETQYF TGTGCCAGCAGCTTGGAAGGGTGGGGCCAAGAGACCCAGTACTTC
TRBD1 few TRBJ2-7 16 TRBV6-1 CASSEFEGQASYEQYF TGTGCCAGCAGTGAATTTGAGGGACAGGCCTCCTACGAGCAGTACTTC
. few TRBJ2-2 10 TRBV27 CASGRGELFF TGTGCCAGCGGGAGGGGGGAGCTGTTTTTT
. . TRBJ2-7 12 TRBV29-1 CSVGESSYEQYF TGCAGCGTCGGTGAGAGCTCCTACGAGCAGTACTTC
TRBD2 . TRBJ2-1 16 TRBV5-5 CASSFKPAGRGNEQFF TGTGCCAGCAGCTTTAAACCCGCGGGGAGGGGCAATGAGCAGTTCTTC
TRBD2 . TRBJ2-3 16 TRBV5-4 CASSLGDSGGPDTQYF TGTGCCAGCAGCTTGGGGGATAGCGGGGGCCCAGATACGCAGTATTTT
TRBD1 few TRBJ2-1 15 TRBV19 CASSPGQGHYNEQFF TGTGCCAGTAGTCCTGGACAGGGGCACTACAATGAGCAGTTCTTC
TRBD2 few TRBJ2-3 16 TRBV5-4 CASSLRRLAATDTQYF TGTGCCAGCAGTCTTCGGCGACTAGCGGCCACAGATACGCAGTATTTT
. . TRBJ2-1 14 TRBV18 CASSPGGSDNEQFF TGTGCCAGCTCACCCGGAGGGAGCGACAATGAGCAGTTCTTC
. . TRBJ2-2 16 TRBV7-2 CASSLGRGIGTGELFF TGTGCCAGCAGCTTAGGACGCGGTATAGGAACCGGGGAGCTGTTTTTT
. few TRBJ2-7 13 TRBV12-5 CASGLVGSYEQYF TGTGCTAGTGGTTTGGTCGGGAGCTACGAGCAGTACTTC
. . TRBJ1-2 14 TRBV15 CATLGGWPAFGYTF TGTGCCACCCTCGGGGGTTGGCCGGCCTTTGGCTACACCTTC
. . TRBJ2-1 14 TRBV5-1 CASQDSLTYNEQFF TGCGCCAGCCAGGACTCTTTAACCTACAATGAGCAGTTCTTC
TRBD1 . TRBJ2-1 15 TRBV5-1 CASSFSRDSDNEQFF TGCGCCAGCAGCTTCAGCCGGGACAGTGACAATGAGCAGTTCTTC
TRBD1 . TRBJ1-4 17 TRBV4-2 CASSQEGWGQSFEKLFF TGTGCCAGCAGCCAGGAAGGGTGGGGACAGTCTTTTGAAAAACTGTTTTTT
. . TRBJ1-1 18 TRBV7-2 CASSLAWGRRGMNTEAFF TGTGCCAGCAGCTTAGCGTGGGGCAGGAGGGGGATGAACACTGAAGCTTTCTTT
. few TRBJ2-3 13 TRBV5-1 CASSFNRADTQYF TGCGCCAGCAGCTTTAACAGGGCAGATACGCAGTATTTT
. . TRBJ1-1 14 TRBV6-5 CASSWQGRNTEAFF TGTGCCAGCAGTTGGCAGGGCCGGAACACTGAAGCTTTCTTT
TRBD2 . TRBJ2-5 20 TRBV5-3 CARSFRRLAGKRPGQETQYF TGTGCCAGAAGCTTTAGGCGACTAGCGGGAAAGCGACCCGGCCAAGAGACCCAGTACTTC
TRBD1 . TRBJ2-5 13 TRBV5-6 CASSSPDRGTQYF TGTGCCAGCAGCTCTCCGGACAGGGGGACCCAGTACTTC
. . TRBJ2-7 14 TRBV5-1 CASSDTGYTYEQYF TGCGCCAGCAGCGATACAGGGTATACGTACGAGCAGTACTTC
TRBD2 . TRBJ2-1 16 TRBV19 CASNRPGTSGNNEQFF TGTGCCAGTAACAGACCCGGGACTAGCGGTAACAATGAGCAGTTCTTC
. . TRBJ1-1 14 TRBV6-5 CASRPLGGSTEAFF TGTGCCAGCAGACCACTAGGGGGTTCCACTGAAGCTTTCTTT
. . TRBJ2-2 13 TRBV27 CASRVSGGGELFF TGTGCCAGCAGGGTTTCCGGCGGCGGGGAGCTGTTTTTT
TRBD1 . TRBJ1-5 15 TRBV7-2 CASSTRDRGVGPQHF TGTGCCAGCAGCACCCGGGACAGGGGCGTCGGGCCCCAGCATTTT
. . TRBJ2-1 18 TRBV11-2 CASSSQGGRMLSYNEQFF TGTGCCAGCAGCTCCCAGGGGGGGCGCATGTTATCCTACAATGAGCAGTTCTTC
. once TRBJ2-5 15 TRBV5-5 CASSFRLGQGETQYF TGTGCCAGCAGCTTCCGTTTAGGGCAGGGGGAGACCCAGTACTTC
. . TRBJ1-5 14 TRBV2 CASSEERVNQPQHF TGTGCCAGCAGTGAAGAACGGGTCAATCAGCCCCAGCATTTT
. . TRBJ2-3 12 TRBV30 CAWTGSRDTQYF TGTGCCTGGACCGGGAGTAGAGATACGCAGTATTTT
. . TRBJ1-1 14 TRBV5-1 CASSLVAGNTEAFF TGCGCCAGCAGCTTGGTTGCGGGGAACACTGAAGCTTTCTTT
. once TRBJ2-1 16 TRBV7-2 CASSLSAAARGNEQFF TGTGCCAGCAGCTTATCCGCAGCGGCACGGGGCAATGAGCAGTTCTTC
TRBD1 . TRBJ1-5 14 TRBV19 CASSDRGGNQPQHF TGTGCCAGCTCGGACAGGGGAGGCAATCAGCCCCAGCATTTT
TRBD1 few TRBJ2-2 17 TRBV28 CATYTVGQGANTGELFF TGTGCCACCTACACCGTTGGACAGGGGGCGAACACCGGGGAGCTGTTTTTT
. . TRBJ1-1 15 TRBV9 CASSTSPAKDTEAFF TGTGCCAGCAGCACAAGTCCAGCGAAGGACACTGAAGCTTTCTTT
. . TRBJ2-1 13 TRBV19 CASSRQAYNEQFF TGTGCCAGTAGCCGACAGGCCTACAATGAGCAGTTCTTC
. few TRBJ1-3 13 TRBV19 CASRIDSGNTIYF TGTGCCAGTAGGATCGACTCTGGAAACACCATATATTTT
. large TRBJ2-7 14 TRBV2 CASSYDSSSYEQYF TGTGCCAGCAGTTACGACTCAAGCTCCTACGAGCAGTACTTC
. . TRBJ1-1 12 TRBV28 CASSFRGTEAFF TGTGCCAGCAGTTTCAGGGGAACTGAAGCTTTCTTT
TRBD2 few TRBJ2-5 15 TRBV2 CAQRGGSLGEETQYF TGTGCCCAGCGGGGCGGATCCCTGGGGGAAGAGACCCAGTACTTC
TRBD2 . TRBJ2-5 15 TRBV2 CASSGASGGEETQYF TGTGCCAGCAGTGGGGCAAGCGGGGGGGAAGAGACCCAGTACTTC
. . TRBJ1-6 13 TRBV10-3 CAIRKGDTSPLHF TGTGCCATCAGGAAAGGGGATACTTCACCCCTCCACTTT
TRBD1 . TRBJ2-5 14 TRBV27 CASSSQGVRETQYF TGTGCCAGCAGTTCACAGGGGGTGAGAGAGACCCAGTACTTC
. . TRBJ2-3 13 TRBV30 CAWSVRAADTQYF TGTGCCTGGAGTGTGCGAGCAGCGGATACGCAGTATTTT